This T cell receptor beta chain was captured in a study of OX40 agonist ivuxolimab in advanced cancers. Study-wide results and limits: Mean expanded clone counts were higher in CD8+ than CD4+ T cells.

Remarks on this clone: Antigen specificity is unknown.

TCRdb's copy holds only in-frame clones and misses some; the assay was immunoSEQ multiplex PCR. Among tens of thousands of clones listed, around 90% were seen once. It was autoimmune disease history or systemic immunosuppression that excluded patients. Germline CDR1 is SGHAT and CDR2 is FQNNGV. V shed 5 bases and J shed 3 bases, with 16 bases lying between them. CDR3 length: 15 amino acids. The receptor's source is an adult with an advanced solid tumor such as melanoma, head and neck, liver or kidney cancer. Specimen: CD4+ or CD8+ T cells sorted from blood, collected in a trial of the OX40 agonist ivuxolimab. The chain is built from TRBV11-2 and TRBJ1-2, with D possibly being TRBD1 (5 bases). Here the CDR3 reads CASSENRMSHYGYTF. The CDR3 bases are TGTGCCAGCAGCGAAAACAGGATGAGCCACTATGGCTACACCTTC.